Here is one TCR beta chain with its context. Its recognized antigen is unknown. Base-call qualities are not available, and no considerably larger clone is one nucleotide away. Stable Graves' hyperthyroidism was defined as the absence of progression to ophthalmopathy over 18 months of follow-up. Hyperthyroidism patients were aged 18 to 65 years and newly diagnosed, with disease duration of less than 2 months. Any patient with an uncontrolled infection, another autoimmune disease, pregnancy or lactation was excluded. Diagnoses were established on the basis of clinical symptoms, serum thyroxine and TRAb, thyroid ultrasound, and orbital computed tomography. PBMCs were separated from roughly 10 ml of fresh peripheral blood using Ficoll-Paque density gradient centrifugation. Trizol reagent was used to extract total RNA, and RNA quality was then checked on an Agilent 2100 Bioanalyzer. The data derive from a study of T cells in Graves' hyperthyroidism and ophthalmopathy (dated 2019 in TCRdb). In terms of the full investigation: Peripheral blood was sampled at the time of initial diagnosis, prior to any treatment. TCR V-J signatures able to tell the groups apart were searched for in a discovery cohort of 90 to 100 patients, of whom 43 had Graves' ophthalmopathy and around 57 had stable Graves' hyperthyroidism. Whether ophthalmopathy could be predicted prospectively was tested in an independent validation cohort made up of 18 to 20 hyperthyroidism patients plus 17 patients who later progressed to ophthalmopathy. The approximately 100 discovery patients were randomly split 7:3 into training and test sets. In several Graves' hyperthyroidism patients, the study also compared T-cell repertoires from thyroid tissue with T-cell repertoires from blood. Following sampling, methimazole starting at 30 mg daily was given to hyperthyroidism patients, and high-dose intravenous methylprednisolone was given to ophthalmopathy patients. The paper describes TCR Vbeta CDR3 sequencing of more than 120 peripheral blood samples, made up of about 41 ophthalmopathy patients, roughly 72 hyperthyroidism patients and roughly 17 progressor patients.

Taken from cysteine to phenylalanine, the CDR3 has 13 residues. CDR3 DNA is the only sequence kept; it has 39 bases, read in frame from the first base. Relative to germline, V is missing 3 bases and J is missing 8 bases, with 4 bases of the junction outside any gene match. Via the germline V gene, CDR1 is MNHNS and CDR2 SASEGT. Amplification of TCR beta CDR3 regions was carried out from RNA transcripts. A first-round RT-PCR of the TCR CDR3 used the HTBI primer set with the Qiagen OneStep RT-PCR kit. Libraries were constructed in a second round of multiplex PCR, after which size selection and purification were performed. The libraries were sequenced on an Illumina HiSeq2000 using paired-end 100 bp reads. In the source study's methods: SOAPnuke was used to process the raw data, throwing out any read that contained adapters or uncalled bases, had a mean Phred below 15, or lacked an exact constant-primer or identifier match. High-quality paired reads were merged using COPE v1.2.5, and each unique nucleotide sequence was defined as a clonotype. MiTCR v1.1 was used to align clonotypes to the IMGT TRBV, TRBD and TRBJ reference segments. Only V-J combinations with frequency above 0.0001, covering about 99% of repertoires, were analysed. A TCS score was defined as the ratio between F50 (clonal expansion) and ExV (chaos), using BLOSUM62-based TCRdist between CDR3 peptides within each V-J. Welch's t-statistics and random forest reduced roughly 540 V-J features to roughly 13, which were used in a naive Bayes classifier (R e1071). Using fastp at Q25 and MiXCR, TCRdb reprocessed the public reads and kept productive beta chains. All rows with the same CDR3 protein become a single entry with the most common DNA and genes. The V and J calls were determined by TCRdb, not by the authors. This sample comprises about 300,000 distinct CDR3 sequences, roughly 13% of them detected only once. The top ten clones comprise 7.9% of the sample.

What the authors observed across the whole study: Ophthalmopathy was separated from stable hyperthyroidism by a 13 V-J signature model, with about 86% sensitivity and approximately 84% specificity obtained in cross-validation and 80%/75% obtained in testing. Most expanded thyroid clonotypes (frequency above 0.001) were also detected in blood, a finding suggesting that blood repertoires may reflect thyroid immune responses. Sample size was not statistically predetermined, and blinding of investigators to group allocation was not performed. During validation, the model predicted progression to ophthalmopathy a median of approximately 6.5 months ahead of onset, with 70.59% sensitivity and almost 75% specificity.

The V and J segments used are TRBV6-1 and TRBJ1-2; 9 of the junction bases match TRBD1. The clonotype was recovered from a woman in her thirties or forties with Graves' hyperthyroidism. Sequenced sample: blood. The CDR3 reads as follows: CASSDGTGKGYTF. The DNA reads TGTGCCAGCAGTGACGGGACAGGGAAGGGCTACACCTTC.